These 15 T cell receptor beta chains were all obtained from the same sample, sequenced in a study of T cells in Graves' hyperthyroidism and ophthalmopathy (dated by TCRdb to the late 2010s). The library was produced with multiplex PCR. The sequencer listed for this sample is Illumina HiSeq 2000. The TCR beta CDR3 regions were amplified from the RNA transcripts. A first-round RT-PCR of the TCR CDR3 used the HTBI primer set with the Qiagen OneStep RT-PCR kit. Through fastp at Q25 and MiXCR, TCRdb rebuilt clones from the public reads, retaining in-frame beta chains. Rows with a matching CDR3 protein are joined into one entry that keeps the most common DNA and genes. In this sample the table shows roughly 570,000 distinct CDR3 sequences, around 42% of which occur a single time. In total, the top ten clones hold under 20% of the sample. The sequenced sample consisted of peripheral blood or thyroid tissue (not recorded which). These receptors were obtained from an adult woman with Graves' disease, either hyperthyroidism or ophthalmopathy (not recorded which).

This chain links TRBV29-1 with TRBJ2-7; weak D call: TRBD1 (6 bases). The ends were cut back, 4 bases at V and 10 bases at J, with 17 bases in the middle. The CDR3 is 12 amino acids. Looked up from germline, CDR1 is SQVTM and CDR2 is ANQGSEA. CDR3 coding DNA: TGCAGCGTTGGACAGGCAAGTATGGACCAGTACTTC. Translated, it gives CSVGQASMDQYF.

This clonotype was counted many times. The CDR3 sequence is CAWSQGPEAFF. CDR3 nucleotide sequence: TGTGCCTGGAGTCAGGGACCTGAAGCTTTCTTT. The genes are TRBV30 and TRBJ1-1, with D possibly being TRBD1 (5 bases). Trimming pared 2 bases from V and 6 bases from J, leaving 7 bases between. The CDR3 is made up of 11 amino acids. Germline-derived CDR1 and CDR2 are GTSNPN and SVGIG (reference sequence).

This clonotype was detected ten times or more. The rearrangement uses TRBV4-2 and TRBJ2-7, with 7 bases matching TRBD1. The CDR3 is made up of 15 amino acids. Germline loops: CDR1 LGHNA, CDR2 YNFKEQ. V lost 4 bases and J lost 5; bases outside the gene matches: 11. CDR3 sequence: CASSRKTGPQDEQYF. The CDR3 nucleotides read TGTGCCAGCAGCCGAAAGACAGGGCCCCAGGACGAGCAGTACTTC.

The chain is built from TRBV6-1 and TRBJ2-5; no clear D gene. Germline lookup yields CDR1 MNHNS and CDR2 SASEGT. Trimming pared 4 bases from V and 3 bases from J, leaving 9 bases between. The CDR3 sequence is 13 residues long. In DNA form, the CDR3 reads TGTGCCAGCAGTGTCGGGCCTAAAGAGACCCAGTACTTC. It translates to CASSVGPKETQYF.

V usage is TRBV15 and J usage is TRBJ1-1; a weak D match, TRBD1 (6 bases). The V end was cut by 2 bases, the J end by 5 bases, with 9 bases between. This CDR3 is 13 amino acids long. Looked up from germline, CDR1 is LNHNV and CDR2 is YYDKDF (reference sequence). The CDR3 is CATSRNRVTEAFF. CDR3 bases: TGTGCCACCAGCAGAAACAGGGTTACTGAAGCTTTCTTT.

Comment on this clonotype: Germline is not matched at one junction end, which may reflect a read error. The V gene is TRBV15, the J gene TRBJ2-6; 8 nucleotides align to TRBD2. The CDR3 has 13 amino acids. Per the germline V gene, CDR1 is LNHNV and CDR2 is YYDKDF (reference sequence). CDR3 DNA sequence: TGTGCCACCAGCGGGCGGGGGGTCAACGTCCTGACTTTC. Residues: CATSGRGVNVLTF.

Regarding this clonotype: A much larger clone lies a single base off, so this may be a read error. The chain recombines TRBV10-3 with TRBJ1-6; D uncertain. Trimming shortened V by 5 bases and J by 10 bases, and 9 bases separated the two germline ends. CDR1 and CDR2 from the germline V gene are ENHRY and SYGVKD. CDR3 length: 12 amino acids. This chain's CDR3 is CAISYRGSPLHF. The CDR3 region has the DNA TGTGCCATCAGTTATCGTGGATCACCCCTCCACTTT.

This chain joins TRBV10-2 and TRBJ2-7, with TRBD2 matching 7 bases. The CDR3 totals 15 residues. Germline loops: CDR1 WSHSY, CDR2 SAAADI. V lost 2 bases, J lost 2 bases, and 6 bases stayed unmatched. The CDR3 spells CASSELASGTYEQYF. The CDR3 DNA reads as TGCGCCAGCAGTGAGCTGGCTAGCGGTACCTACGAGCAGTACTTC.

This clonotype came up once. The rearrangement links TRBV20-1 to TRBJ1-5; D possibly corresponds to TRBD1 (6 bases). In germline, CDR1 is DFQATT, CDR2 SNEGSKA (reference sequence). This CDR3 has 13 amino acids. Trimming pared 3 bases from V and 4 bases from J, leaving 10 bases between. CDR3 coding DNA: TGCAGTGCTAGTGTTGGACAGAATCAGCCCCAGCATTTT. It translates to CSASVGQNQPQHF.

This clonotype was counted ten times or more. V gene TRBV7-3 combines with J gene TRBJ2-7, with D hard to call. Trimming removed 5 bases from V and 5 bases from J, with 13 bases in between. The CDR3 sequence is 13 residues long. Germline V gene lookup returns CDR1 SGHTA and CDR2 FQGTGA. The CDR3 loop reads CASSPSPDHEQYF. CDR3 sequence (DNA): TGTGCCAGCAGCCCTTCCCCGGACCACGAGCAGTACTTC. Full variable domain (rest looked up from reference TRBV7-3 and TRBJ2-7): GAGVSQTPSNKVTEKGKYVELRCDPISGHTALYWYRQSLGQGPEFLIYFQGTGAADDSGLPNDRFFAVRPEGSVSTLKIQRTERGDSAVYLCASSPSPDHEQYFGPGTRLTVT.

Details on this clonotype: Germline is not matched at one junction end, which may reflect a read error. The chain couples TRBV13 to TRBJ2-7, with D tentatively TRBD1 (6 bases). This CDR3 region has 14 residues. Germline V gene data show CDR1 as PRHDT and CDR2 as FYEKMQ (reference sequence). Written as DNA, the CDR3 is TGTGCCAGCAGCAGTGTAGGGGGTCCCTACGAGCAGCACTTC. It translates to CASSSVGGPYEQHF.

This clonotype was seen repeatedly, ten times or more. The gene calls are TRBV11-2 and TRBJ2-5; D is perhaps TRBD1 or TRBD2 (5 bases each). Trimming shortened V by 3 bases and J by 2 bases, and 13 bases separated the two germline ends. The CDR3 sequence is 15 residues long. Germline values: CDR1 SGHAT, CDR2 FQNNGV. The CDR3 bases are TGTGCCAGCAGCTTCCCACTTGGGGGTCAAGAGACCCAGTACTTC. This codes for CASSFPLGGQETQYF.

This clonotype showed up just a few times. The chain combines TRBV20-1 with TRBJ1-1; no firm D call. The CDR3 contains 13 residues. Germline loops: CDR1 DFQATT, CDR2 SNEGSKA (reference sequence). The CDR3 DNA reads as TGCAGCGTTAGGAAGGGTTCGAACACTGAAGCTTTCTTT. It is translated as CSVRKGSNTEAFF.

This clonotype was counted ten times or more. The V and J genes are TRBV19 and TRBJ1-5; a weak D match, TRBD1 (5 bases). This CDR3 region has 14 residues. Trimming removed 7 bases at V and 8 bases at J, with 18 bases between. Germline V gene sequence: CDR1 LNHDA, CDR2 SQIVND (reference sequence). The CDR3 DNA sequence: TGTGCCAGTATCAATGGGAGGGGTGATAAGCCCCAGCATTTT. Amino acid sequence: CASINGRGDKPQHF.

This chain joins TRBV5-1 and TRBJ1-1; 7 nucleotides align to TRBD1. CDR1 and CDR2 (germline): SGHRS, YFSETQ. With 0 bases clipped from V and 7 bases from J, the junction kept 6 bases outside the gene matches. The CDR3 has 14 residues. The CDR3 coding sequence is TGCGCCAGCAGCTTGGCAGGGGGGACTAATGAAGCTTTCTTT. Translation gives CASSLAGGTNEAFF.